The 19 T cell receptor beta chains below all came from one sample that was sequenced in a study of shared T cell receptors in the human thymus. Assay used: immunoSEQ multiplex PCR; TCRdb lists only in-frame clones, some missing. The table has roughly 700,000 clones, around 87% seen once. These same data were also listed under a study on human thymus T cells.

Sequencing used thymocytes. These TCRs come from a boy under three years old with a congenital heart defect.

The rearrangement links TRBV5-5 to TRBJ2-7, with D perhaps TRBD1 (8 bases). V lost 1 base to trimming and J lost 5 bases, with 16 bases between them. Germline CDR1 is SGHKS and CDR2 is YYEKEE (reference sequence). The CDR3 runs to 15 residues. This CDR3 reads CASSLYRTGRDEQYF. The CDR3 DNA is TGTGCCAGCAGCTTGTACAGGACAGGGAGGGACGAGCAGTACTTC.

The chain links TRBV19 to TRBJ2-2; TRBD1 aligns across 8 bases. V gave up 4 bases and J gave up 7 bases; unmatched junction bases: 5. Germline lookup yields CDR1 LNHDA and CDR2 SQIVND (reference sequence). The CDR3 length is 14 residues. The CDR3 loop is CASSKRTGNGELFF. Written as DNA, the CDR3 is TGTGCCAGTAGTAAAAGGACAGGGAACGGGGAGCTGTTTTTT.

V is TRBV18 and J is TRBJ2-1, with 15 bases identical to TRBD2. CDR1 and CDR2 from the germline V gene are KGHSH and LQKENI. The CDR3 runs to 19 residues. The V gene end was trimmed by 2 bases and the J gene end by 9 bases; junction bases not matched to a gene: 14. In nucleotides, the CDR3 is TGTGCCAGCTCACCATCGGGACTAGCGGGAGGCCGTGCTCGTGTTGAGCAGTTCTTC. Its translation is CASSPSGLAGGRARVEQFF.

The rearrangement uses TRBV4-3 and TRBJ2-1, with TRBD1 identical over 7 bases. The CDR3 length is 14 residues. V shed 4 bases and J 5 bases; nucleotides not matched to a gene: 5. CDR1 and CDR2 (germline): LGHNA, YSLEER. This CDR3 is CASSPGTVDNEQFF. The CDR3 bases are TGCGCCAGCAGCCCGGGGACAGTTGACAATGAGCAGTTCTTC.

The rearrangement links TRBV29-1 to TRBJ2-1; tentatively, D is TRBD1 (5 bases). The CDR3 is 14 residues long. Germline loops: CDR1 SQVTM, CDR2 ANQGSEA. V lost 6 bases and J 0 bases, leaving 12 bases between the germline ends. CDR3 sequence reads: CSVSDRPSYNEQFF. CDR3 sequence (DNA): TGCAGCGTATCCGACAGACCCTCCTACAATGAGCAGTTCTTC.

The chain links TRBV4-3 to TRBJ2-2, with 7 bases aligning to TRBD2. This CDR3 contains 17 residues. Trimming removed 0 bases from V and 1 base from J; junction bases left unmatched: 5. The germline V gene has CDR1 LGHNA and CDR2 YSLEER. The CDR3 coding sequence is TGCGCCAGCAGCCAAGATCAGCTAGCGGAGAACACCGGGGAGCTGTTTTTT. Protein product: CASSQDQLAENTGELFF.

The chain is built from TRBV11-1 and TRBJ2-2; 8 nucleotides match TRBD1. Trimming cost V 3 bases and J 6 bases; bases outside gene matches: 6. Germline loops: CDR1 SGHAT, CDR2 FQDESV (reference sequence). This CDR3 region has 15 residues. The chain's CDR3 is CASSFAGQVPGELFF. DNA for the CDR3: TGTGCCAGCAGCTTTGCGGGACAGGTCCCCGGGGAGCTGTTTTTT.

The J gene is TRBJ2-7, the V gene TRBV10-1; TRBD1 aligns across 7 bases. Trimming took 5 bases from V and 2 from J; bases not matched to a gene: 9. This CDR3 comprises 15 residues. CDR1 is WNHNN and CDR2 is SYGVQD in the germline V gene (reference sequence). CDR3 residues: CASSRVRDRAYEQYF. CDR3 nucleotides: TGCGCCAGCAGTCGAGTCCGGGACAGAGCCTACGAGCAGTACTTC.

This chain joins TRBV15 and TRBJ2-7; 7 nucleotides align to TRBD2. Unmatched junction bases numbered 14, after V lost 3 bases and J lost 6 bases. Per the germline V gene, CDR1 is LNHNV and CDR2 is YYDKDF (reference sequence). CDR3 length: 16 amino acids. The CDR3 loop reads CATSSRRSAGEGEQYF. The CDR3 DNA reads TGTGCCACCAGCAGCCGTCGGTCGGCGGGAGAAGGCGAGCAGTACTTC.

The CDR3 sequence is CASSLPVYRKDNEQFF. The CDR3 bases are TGTGCCAGCAGCCTTCCCGTGTACAGGAAAGACAATGAGCAGTTCTTC. V is TRBV28 and J is TRBJ2-1; D might be TRBD1 (5 bases). V was clipped by 6 bases and J by 5 bases, with 20 bases between them. CDR3 length: 16 amino acids. CDR1 is MDHEN and CDR2 is SYDVKM in the germline V gene.

The V gene is TRBV5-5, the J gene TRBJ2-7; 9 nucleotides match TRBD1. Germline loops: CDR1 SGHKS, CDR2 YYEKEE (reference sequence). The CDR3 is 15 residues long. V was pared by 3 bases and J by 2 bases, with 6 bases of the junction left unmatched. The CDR3 reads CASSSPGQGPYEQYF. In DNA, the CDR3 is TGTGCCAGCAGCTCGCCGGGACAGGGACCCTACGAGCAGTACTTC.

The rearrangement links TRBV27 to TRBJ2-5, with 7 positions matching TRBD2. The V and J ends lost 3 bases and 1 base, in that order; junction bases with no gene match: 2. CDR3 length equals 14 residues. In germline, CDR1 is MNHEY, CDR2 SMNVEV (reference sequence). CDR3 in DNA: TGTGCCAGCAGTTTTGCGGGAGCCCAAGAGACCCAGTACTTC. Amino acids: CASSFAGAQETQYF.

V usage is TRBV5-1 and J usage is TRBJ2-1; 7 positions agree with TRBD2. CDR1 and CDR2 (germline): SGHRS, YFSETQ. The CDR3 is 14 amino acids. V was clipped by 3 bases and J by 8 bases; unmatched bases: 8. The CDR3 nucleotides are TGCGCCAGCAGCTCGCGGACTAGTCGTGATGAGCAGTTCTTC. Translation gives CASSSRTSRDEQFF.

The V gene is TRBV7-8, the J gene TRBJ2-7; TRBD1 agrees at 9 bases. CDR1 SGHVS and CDR2 FQNEAQ come from the germline V gene. Trimming cost V 5 bases and J 6 bases; bases outside gene matches: 8. This CDR3 spans 14 amino acids. The CDR3 sequence: CASSKDRGEGEQYF. In DNA, the CDR3 is TGTGCCAGCAGCAAGGACAGGGGAGAAGGCGAGCAGTACTTC. Drawing the rest from reference TRBV7-8 and TRBJ2-7, the complete variable domain is GAGVSQSPRYKVAKRGQDVALRCDPISGHVSLFWYQQALGQGPEFLTYFQNEAQLDKSGLPSDRFFAERPEGSVSTLKIQRTQQEDSAVYLCASSKDRGEGEQYFGPGTRLTVT.

This sequence joins TRBV4-3 and TRBJ2-3; a possible D gene is TRBD2 (5 bases). V lost 2 bases, J lost 2 bases, and 17 bases lay in between. The germline CDR1 and CDR2 sequences are LGHNA and YSLEER. The CDR3 has 17 amino acids. CDR3 DNA: TGCGCCAGCAGCCAACCCCACTCCCCGGGATACACAGATACGCAGTATTTT. It yields the protein CASSQPHSPGYTDTQYF.

V and J are TRBV19 and TRBJ1-4; D unclear. Germline V CDR1 and CDR2: LNHDA, SQIVND (reference sequence). Trimming cost V 3 bases and J 0 bases, with 11 bases left between them. CDR3 size: 16 residues. The CDR3 spells CASSISTDSTNEKLFF. DNA of the CDR3: TGTGCCAGTAGTATTTCCACAGATTCAACTAATGAAAAACTGTTTTTT.

The CDR3 region is CASSVGTTPVSGVPQETQYF. The DNA for the CDR3 is TGTGCCAGCAGCGTCGGTACAACACCCGTTAGCGGGGTACCACAAGAGACCCAGTACTTC. V and J are TRBV9 and TRBJ2-5; 8 bases match TRBD2. Germline values: CDR1 SGDLS, CDR2 YYNGEE. Trimming cost V 2 bases and J 2 bases; bases outside gene matches: 20. The CDR3 loop spans 20 amino acids.

The V gene is TRBV27, the J gene TRBJ2-7; 9 bases map to TRBD2. CDR1 is MNHEY and CDR2 is SMNVEV in the germline V gene (reference sequence). The CDR3 has 15 residues. V gave up 4 bases and J gave up 1 base; unmatched junction bases: 5. The CDR3 reads CASSYSGSASYEQYF. The CDR3 nucleotides are TGTGCCAGCAGTTATAGCGGGAGCGCGTCCTACGAGCAGTACTTC.

The chain combines TRBV18 with TRBJ1-4; 8 bases are a match to TRBD1. The CDR3 has 15 residues. The V segment lost 3 bases and the J segment 5 bases; nucleotides outside the gene matches: 5. Germline-derived CDR1 and CDR2 are KGHSH and LQKENI. The CDR3 here is CASSPGTGSNEKLFF. In nucleotides, the CDR3 is TGTGCCAGCTCACCGGGGACAGGATCGAATGAAAAACTGTTTTTT.